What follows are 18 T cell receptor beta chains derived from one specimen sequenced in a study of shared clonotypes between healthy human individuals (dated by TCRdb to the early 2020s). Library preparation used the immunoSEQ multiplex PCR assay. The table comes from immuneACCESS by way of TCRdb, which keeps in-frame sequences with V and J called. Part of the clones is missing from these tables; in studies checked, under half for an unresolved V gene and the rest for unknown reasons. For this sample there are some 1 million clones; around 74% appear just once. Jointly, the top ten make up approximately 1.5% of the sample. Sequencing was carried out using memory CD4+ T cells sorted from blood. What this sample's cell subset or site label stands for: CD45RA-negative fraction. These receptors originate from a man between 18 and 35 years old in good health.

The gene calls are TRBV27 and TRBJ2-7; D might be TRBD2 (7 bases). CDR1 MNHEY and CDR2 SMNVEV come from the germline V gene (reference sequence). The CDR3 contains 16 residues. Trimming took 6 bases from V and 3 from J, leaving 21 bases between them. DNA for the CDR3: TGTGCCAGCAGCCCTTGGGGGGGGGCCCGGGACTACGAGCAGTACTTC. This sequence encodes CASSPWGGARDYEQYF.

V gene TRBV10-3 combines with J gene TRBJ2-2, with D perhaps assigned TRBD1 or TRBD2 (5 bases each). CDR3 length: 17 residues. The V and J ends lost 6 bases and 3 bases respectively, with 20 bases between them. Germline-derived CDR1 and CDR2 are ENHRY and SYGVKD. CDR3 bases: TGTGCCATCAGCCCTGGGACCCCCACGGGGCACACCGGGGAGCTGTTTTTT. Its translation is CAISPGTPTGHTGELFF.

The CDR3 coding sequence is TGTGCCAGCAGACCCGAAATAGCGGGAGACAATGAGCAGTTCTTC. Its translation is CASRPEIAGDNEQFF. The rearrangement uses TRBV5-6 and TRBJ2-1; the match to TRBD2 covers 9 bases. The CDR3 is made up of 15 amino acids. The J segment lost 5 bases and the V segment lost 5 bases, leaving 8 bases of the junction unmatched. Germline CDR1 reads SGHDT; CDR2 reads YYEEEE.

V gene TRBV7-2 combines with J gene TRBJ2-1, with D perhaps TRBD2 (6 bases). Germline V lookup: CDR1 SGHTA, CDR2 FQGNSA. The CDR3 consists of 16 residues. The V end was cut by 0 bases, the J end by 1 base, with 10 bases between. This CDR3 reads CASSLAGRTSYNEQFF. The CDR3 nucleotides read TGTGCCAGCAGCTTAGCAGGGAGGACTTCCTACAATGAGCAGTTCTTC.

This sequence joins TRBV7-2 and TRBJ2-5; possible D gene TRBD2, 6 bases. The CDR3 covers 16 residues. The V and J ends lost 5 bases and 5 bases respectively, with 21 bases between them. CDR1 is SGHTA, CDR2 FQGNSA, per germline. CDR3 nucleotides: TGTGCCAGCAGCCCTAATAATGCGGGGTGGTGGGAGACCCAGTACTTC. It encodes CASSPNNAGWWETQYF.

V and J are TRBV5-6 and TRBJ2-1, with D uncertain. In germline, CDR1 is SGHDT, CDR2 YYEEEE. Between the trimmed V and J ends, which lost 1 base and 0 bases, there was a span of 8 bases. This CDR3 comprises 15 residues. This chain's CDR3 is CASSLSLSSYNEQFF. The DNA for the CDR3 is TGTGCCAGCAGCTTGAGCTTAAGCTCCTACAATGAGCAGTTCTTC.

The CDR3 region is CASSWTGAYYGYTF. In nucleotides, the CDR3 is TGTGCCAGCAGTTGGACAGGGGCCTACTATGGCTACACCTTC. The chain couples TRBV28 to TRBJ1-2; 9 bases agree with TRBD1. This CDR3 has 14 amino acids. J gave up 3 bases and V 4 bases, and 3 bases lay outside the gene matches. Germline values: CDR1 MDHEN, CDR2 SYDVKM.

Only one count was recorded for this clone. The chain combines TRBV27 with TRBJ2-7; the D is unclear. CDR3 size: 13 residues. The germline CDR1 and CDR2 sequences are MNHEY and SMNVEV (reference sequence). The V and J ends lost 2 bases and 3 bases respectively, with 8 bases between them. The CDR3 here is CASSLVGGYEQYF. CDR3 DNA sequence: TGTGCCAGCAGTTTAGTAGGTGGCTACGAGCAGTACTTC.

The CDR3 here is CASSKQDSRGTYEQYF. In nucleotides, the CDR3 is TGTGCCAGCAGCAAGCAGGACAGTAGGGGCACCTACGAGCAGTACTTC. The V call is TRBV7-9, the J call TRBJ2-7; D perhaps matches TRBD1 (6 bases). The V end lost 5 bases, the J end lost 2 bases, and 19 bases lay between the germline ends. This CDR3 is built from 16 residues. Germline V gene sequence: CDR1 SEHNR, CDR2 FQNEAQ (reference sequence).

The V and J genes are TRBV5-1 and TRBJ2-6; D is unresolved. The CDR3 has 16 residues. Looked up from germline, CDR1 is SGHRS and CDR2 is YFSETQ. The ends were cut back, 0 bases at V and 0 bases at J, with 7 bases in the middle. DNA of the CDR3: TGCGCCAGCAGCTTGGCCTCTCTCTCTGGGGCCAACGTCCTGACTTTC. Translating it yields CASSLASLSGANVLTF.

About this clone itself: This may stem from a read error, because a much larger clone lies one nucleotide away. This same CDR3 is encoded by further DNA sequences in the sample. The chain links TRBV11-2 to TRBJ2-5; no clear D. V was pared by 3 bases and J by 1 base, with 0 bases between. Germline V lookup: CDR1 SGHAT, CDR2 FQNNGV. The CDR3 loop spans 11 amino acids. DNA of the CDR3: TGTGCCAGCAGCTTCCAAGAGACCCAGTACTTC. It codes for CASSFQETQYF.

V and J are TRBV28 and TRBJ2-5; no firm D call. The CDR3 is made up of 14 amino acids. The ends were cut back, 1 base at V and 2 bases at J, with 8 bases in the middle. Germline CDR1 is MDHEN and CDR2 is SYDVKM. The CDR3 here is CASSLFGKQETQYF. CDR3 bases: TGTGCCAGCAGTTTATTTGGGAAGCAAGAGACCCAGTACTTC.

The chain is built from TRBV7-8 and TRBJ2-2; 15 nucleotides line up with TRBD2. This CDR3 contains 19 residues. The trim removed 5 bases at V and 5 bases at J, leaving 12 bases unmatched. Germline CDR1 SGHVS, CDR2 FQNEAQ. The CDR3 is CASSRRTSGRARGTGELFF. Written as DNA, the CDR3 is TGTGCCAGCAGCCGCCGGACTAGCGGGAGGGCTCGGGGGACCGGGGAGCTGTTTTTT.

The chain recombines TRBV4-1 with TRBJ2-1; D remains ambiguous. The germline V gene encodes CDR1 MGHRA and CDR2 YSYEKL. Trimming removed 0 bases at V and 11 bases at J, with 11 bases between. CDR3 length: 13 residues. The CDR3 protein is CASSQDSQTKQFF. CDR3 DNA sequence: TGCGCCAGCAGCCAAGATTCCCAAACTAAGCAGTTCTTC.

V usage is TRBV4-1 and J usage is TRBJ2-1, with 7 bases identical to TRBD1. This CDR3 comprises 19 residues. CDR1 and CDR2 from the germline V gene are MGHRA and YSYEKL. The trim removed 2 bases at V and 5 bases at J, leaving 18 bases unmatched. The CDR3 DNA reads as TGCGCCAGCAGCCAAATTATACCGCGACAGGGATTTGGTAACAATGAGCAGTTCTTC. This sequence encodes CASSQIIPRQGFGNNEQFF.

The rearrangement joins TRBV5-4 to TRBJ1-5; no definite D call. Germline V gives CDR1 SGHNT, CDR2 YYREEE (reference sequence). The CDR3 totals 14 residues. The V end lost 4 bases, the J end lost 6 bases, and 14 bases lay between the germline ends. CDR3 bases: TGTGCCAGCAGCGTTGATGGGGTGGGTCAGCCCCAGCATTTT. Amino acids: CASSVDGVGQPQHF.

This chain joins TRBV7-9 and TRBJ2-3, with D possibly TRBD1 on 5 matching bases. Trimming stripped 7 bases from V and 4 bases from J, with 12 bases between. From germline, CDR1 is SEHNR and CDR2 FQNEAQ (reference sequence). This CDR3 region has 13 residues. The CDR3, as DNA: TGTGCCAGCAAACAGGTCATGGCAGATACGCAGTATTTT. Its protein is CASKQVMADTQYF.

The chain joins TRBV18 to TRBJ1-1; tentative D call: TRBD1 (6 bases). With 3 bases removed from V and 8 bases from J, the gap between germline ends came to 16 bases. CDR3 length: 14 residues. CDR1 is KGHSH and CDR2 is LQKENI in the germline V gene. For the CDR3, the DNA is TGTGCCAGCTCACCGCGAGGGGGGATACAAGAAGCTTTCTTT. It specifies CASSPRGGIQEAFF.